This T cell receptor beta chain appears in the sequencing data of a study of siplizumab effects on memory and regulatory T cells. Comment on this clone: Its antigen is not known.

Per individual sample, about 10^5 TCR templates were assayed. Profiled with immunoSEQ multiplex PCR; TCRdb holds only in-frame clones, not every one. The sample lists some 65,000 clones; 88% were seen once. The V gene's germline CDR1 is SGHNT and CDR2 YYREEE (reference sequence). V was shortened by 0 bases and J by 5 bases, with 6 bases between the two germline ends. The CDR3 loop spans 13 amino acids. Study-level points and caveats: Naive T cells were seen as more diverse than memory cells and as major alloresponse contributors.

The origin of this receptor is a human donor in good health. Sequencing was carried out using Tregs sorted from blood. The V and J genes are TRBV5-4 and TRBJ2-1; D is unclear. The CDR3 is CASSLGSNNEQFF. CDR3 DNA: TGTGCCAGCAGCTTGGGCAGCAACAATGAGCAGTTCTTC.